The next 22 T cell receptor beta chains were all read from a single sample in a study of blood T cells in healthy people across ages. Then a second PCR, running roughly 7 to 11 cycles, was carried out with a sample-barcoded 5' primer and a J-beta primer mix. Via MiXCR, TCRdb re-called the 5' RACE reads, giving one row per CDR3 protein. The table shows about 720,000 distinct CDR3 sequences, with 20% to 30% occurring only once. This same sample was also taken into another study, of T cells of mothers and their children.

Sequencing was carried out using blood. These receptors were collected from a boy aged 5-17 years in good health.

This clonotype was found once. The J gene is TRBJ2-5, the V gene TRBV2, with no clear D. Trimming removed 3 bases from V and 0 bases from J, with 8 bases in between. CDR1 SNHLY and CDR2 FYNNEI come from the germline V gene. The CDR3 has 14 residues. The CDR3 region is CASSDMGYQETQYF. CDR3 coding DNA: TGTGCCAGCAGTGATATGGGCTACCAAGAGACCCAGTACTTC.

The V gene is TRBV20-1, the J gene TRBJ1-1, with D possibly TRBD1 on 5 matching bases. The CDR3 has 12 residues. The V gene lost 3 bases and the J gene lost 7 bases, with 12 bases spanning the gap. Germline values: CDR1 DFQATT, CDR2 SNEGSKA (reference sequence). The chain's CDR3 is CSASPWDGEAFF. In DNA, the CDR3 is TGCAGTGCTAGTCCCTGGGACGGTGAAGCTTTCTTT.

This clonotype was found a few times. The V call is TRBV12-3 or TRBV12-4, the J call TRBJ2-1; 9 nucleotides match TRBD1. The CDR3 runs to 16 residues. The V and J ends lost 6 bases and 6 bases, in that order; junction bases with no gene match: 12. CDR3 nucleotides: TGTGCCAGCAGATACGACCGGGACAGGGTGGGCAATGAGCAGTTCTTC. Amino acid sequence: CASRYDRDRVGNEQFF.

The chain couples TRBV25-1 to TRBJ2-1, with TRBD2 identical over 10 bases. Germline lookup yields CDR1 MGHDK and CDR2 SYGVNS. This CDR3 has 18 residues. Trimming took 3 bases from V and 4 from J; bases not matched to a gene: 12. The CDR3 region is CASSDPWASGGGYNEQFF. CDR3 DNA: TGTGCCAGCAGTGACCCGTGGGCTAGCGGGGGTGGATACAATGAGCAGTTCTTC.

Only one count was recorded for this clonotype. This chain uses TRBV29-1 with TRBJ2-5; 8 bases are a match to TRBD2. J lost 2 bases, V lost 4 bases, and 9 bases had no gene match. The CDR3 totals 15 residues. The germline V gene has CDR1 SQVTM and CDR2 ANQGSEA. The CDR3 spells CSVVPLAGSQETQYF. The CDR3 region has the DNA TGCAGCGTTGTCCCGCTAGCGGGTTCTCAAGAGACCCAGTACTTC.

The J gene is TRBJ2-7, the V gene TRBV27; 8 positions agree with TRBD2. CDR1 is MNHEY and CDR2 is SMNVEV in the germline V gene (reference sequence). The CDR3 is 14 residues long. The V segment lost 2 bases and the J segment 9 bases; nucleotides outside the gene matches: 9. This CDR3 reads CASSLIAGSPSQYF. CDR3 in DNA: TGTGCCAGCAGTTTAATAGCGGGGTCTCCGTCGCAGTACTTC.

The rearrangement joins TRBV12-3 or TRBV12-4 to TRBJ1-1; D call uncertain. V gave up 6 bases and J gave up 6 bases, with 14 bases separating them. This CDR3 has 13 amino acids. The CDR3 sequence: CASSTAVIAEAFF. The CDR3 DNA sequence: TGTGCCAGCAGCACGGCCGTAATAGCTGAAGCTTTCTTT.

The V call is TRBV7-9, the J call TRBJ2-2; tentatively, D is TRBD1 or TRBD2 (5 bases each). Germline V CDR1 and CDR2: SEHNR, FQNEAQ (reference sequence). The V and J ends lost 5 bases and 2 bases respectively, with 21 bases between them. The CDR3 loop spans 18 amino acids. Here the CDR3 DNA reads TGTGCCAGCAGCGTTCCGGGACCCGTACTGGAAAACACCGGGGAGCTGTTTTTT. It is translated as CASSVPGPVLENTGELFF.

The chain combines TRBV5-5 with TRBJ2-3; TRBD1 might be the D (5 bases). The germline CDR1 and CDR2 sequences are SGHKS and YYEKEE (reference sequence). V lost 0 bases to trimming and J lost 0 bases, with 8 bases between them. The CDR3 is 15 amino acids. In nucleotides, the CDR3 is TGTGCCAGCAGCTTGGCCTGGGGCAGCACAGATACGCAGTATTTT. It specifies CASSLAWGSTDTQYF. Using reference TRBV5-5 and TRBJ2-3 for the parts outside the CDR3, the full variable domain is DAGVTQSPTHLIKTRGQQVTLRCSPISGHKSVSWYQQVLGQGPQFIFQYYEKEERGRGNFPDRFSARQFPNYSSELNVNALLLGDSALYLCASSLAWGSTDTQYFGPGTRLTVL.

Many counts were recorded for this clonotype. The chain employs TRBV12-3 or TRBV12-4 and TRBJ1-4; D is uncertain. The CDR3 runs to 13 residues. Trimming stripped 5 bases from V and 3 bases from J, with 7 bases between. CDR3: CASSPGANEKLFF. CDR3 DNA: TGTGCCAGCAGTCCTGGGGCTAATGAAAAACTGTTTTTT.

Note on this clonotype: The junction shows a germline mismatch at one end, possibly a read error. V and J are TRBV4-1 and TRBJ2-5, with 7 bases that match TRBD1. The assigned J gene may be wrong: the sequence end matches TRBJ2-1 better. This CDR3 spans 16 amino acids. CDR1 and CDR2 from the germline V gene are MGHRA and YSYEKL. The CDR3 DNA reads as TGCGCTAGCAGCCCTAACCCAGGACAGGTTGGGCATGAGCAGTTCTTC. Its translation is CASSPNPGQVGHEQFF.

This clonotype was observed a handful of times. V and J are TRBV3-1 and TRBJ2-1; tentative D call: TRBD2 (6 bases). V was shortened by 4 bases and J by 9 bases, with 13 bases between the two germline ends. The CDR3 length is 13 residues. Germline V CDR1 and CDR2: LGHDT, YNNKEL (reference sequence). The chain's CDR3 is CASSPWDLTEQFF. The CDR3 nucleotides are TGTGCCAGCAGCCCCTGGGACTTAACTGAGCAGTTCTTC.

J is TRBJ1-5 and V is TRBV5-6; D is possibly TRBD1 (6 bases). This CDR3 contains 16 residues. Germline values: CDR1 SGHDT, CDR2 YYEEEE. V lost 4 bases and J 6 bases, leaving 20 bases between the germline ends. The DNA of the CDR3 is TGTGCCAGCAGCGGGGCCGGAGGACAGCGAGGTCAGCCCCAGCATTTT. Its protein product is CASSGAGGQRGQPQHF.

This clonotype showed up just a few times. The rearrangement links TRBV28 to TRBJ2-5; unclear D gene. With the DNA end fitting TRBJ2-7 better, the J assignment may be wrong. The germline V gene has CDR1 MDHEN and CDR2 SYDVKM. This CDR3 spans 12 amino acids. The CDR3 DNA reads as TGTGCCATCCATCGAGGCTCCTACGAGCAGTACTTC. This encodes CAIHRGSYEQYF.

CDR3 residues: CASGREKDQPQHF. CDR3 DNA: TGTGCCAGCGGGAGGGAGAAGGATCAGCCCCAGCATTTT. The rearrangement joins TRBV6-5 to TRBJ1-5, with unresolved D. The V gene's germline CDR1 is MNHEY and CDR2 SVGAGI. V lost 8 bases, J lost 5 bases, and 13 bases lay in between. This CDR3 has 13 amino acids.

This clonotype was counted a few times. The gene calls are TRBV2 and TRBJ2-2; 7 nucleotides line up with TRBD1. V was clipped by 7 bases and J by 7 bases; unmatched bases: 6. From germline, CDR1 is SNHLY and CDR2 FYNNEI. The length of the CDR3 is 13 residues. For the CDR3, the DNA is TGTGCCAGCACAGGGGGACGGGGCGGGGAGCTGTTTTTT. Translating it yields CASTGGRGGELFF.

This clonotype was recorded many times. The chain uses TRBV11-2 and TRBJ1-1, with 9 bases that match TRBD1. V was pared by 2 bases and J by 6 bases, with 10 bases of the junction left unmatched. The CDR3 sequence is 16 residues long. Germline V CDR1 and CDR2: SGHAT, FQNNGV. The CDR3 loop is CASSLQGQGGAPEAFF. In nucleotides, the CDR3 is TGTGCCAGCAGCTTACAGGGACAGGGAGGTGCTCCTGAAGCTTTCTTT. The whole variable domain, remainder taken from reference TRBV11-2 and TRBJ1-1, is EAGVAQSPRYKIIEKRQSVAFWCNPISGHATLYWYQQILGQGPKLLIQFQNNGVVDDSQLPKDRFSAERLKGVDSTLKIQPAKLEDSAVYLCASSLQGQGGAPEAFFGQGTRLTVV.

The chain is built from TRBV29-1 and TRBJ2-5; no reliable D call. Trimming removed 2 bases from V and 1 base from J, with 17 bases in between. The CDR3 is made up of 16 amino acids. CDR1 and CDR2 from the germline V gene are SQVTM and ANQGSEA. The CDR3: CSVESLLIGSQETQYF. For the CDR3, the DNA is TGCAGCGTTGAATCTCTGTTGATTGGCAGCCAAGAGACCCAGTACTTC.

The V call is TRBV5-1, the J call TRBJ1-1; 7 nucleotides match TRBD1. The CDR3 covers 16 residues. V shed 4 bases and J 3 bases; nucleotides not matched to a gene: 12. Per germline, CDR1 SGHRS and CDR2 YFSETQ. The DNA of the CDR3 is TGCGCCAGCAGCAATCGACAGGGATTGGAGTACACTGAAGCTTTCTTT. Its translation is CASSNRQGLEYTEAFF.

The chain joins TRBV28 to TRBJ2-7; 8 positions match TRBD1. Looked up from germline, CDR1 is MDHEN and CDR2 is SYDVKM. This CDR3 is 15 amino acids long. V was pared by 6 bases and J by 3 bases, with 10 bases of the junction left unmatched. The CDR3 sequence is CASSETGVGIYEQYF. CDR3 in DNA: TGTGCCAGCAGCGAGACAGGGGTTGGAATCTACGAGCAGTACTTC.

This clonotype was observed a handful of times. The chain combines TRBV18 with TRBJ1-4, with 9 bases identical to TRBD1. V was pared by 3 bases and J by 0 bases, with 8 bases of the junction left unmatched. CDR1 and CDR2 (germline): KGHSH, LQKENI. This CDR3 is built from 18 residues. The CDR3 DNA sequence: TGTGCCAGCTCACCGAACCCGGGACAGGGCGCAACTAATGAAAAACTGTTTTTT. Its protein is CASSPNPGQGATNEKLFF. Drawing the rest from reference TRBV18 and TRBJ1-4, the complete variable domain is NAGVMQNPRHLVRRRGQEARLRCSPMKGHSHVYWYRQLPEEGLKFMVYLQKENIIDESGMPKERFSAEFPKEGPSILRIQQVVRGDSAAYFCASSPNPGQGATNEKLFFGSGTQLSVL.

The V call is TRBV28, the J call TRBJ2-5; the match to TRBD1 covers 7 bases. V shed 2 bases and J 5 bases; nucleotides not matched to a gene: 11. CDR3 size: 16 residues. Germline V gene data show CDR1 as MDHEN and CDR2 as SYDVKM. This CDR3 is CASSLQSTGVWETQYF. The CDR3 nucleotides are TGTGCCAGCAGTTTACAGTCCACAGGGGTTTGGGAGACCCAGTACTTC.